These 21 T cell receptor beta chains came from one sample sequenced in a study of cytomegalovirus exposure and HLA in healthy donors. The PCR was carried out with 60 Vbeta primers and 13 Jbeta primers. TCRdb's table, derived via immunoSEQ multiplex PCR, lists solely in-frame clones and lacks some. The sample has roughly 80,000 clones; approximately 67% are singletons. The source material was PBMCs. Receptors were obtained from a male donor in good health and CMV-seropositive.

This chain connects TRBV6-6 to TRBJ1-5; 8 nucleotides line up with TRBD1. Trimming took 10 bases from V and 4 from J; bases not matched to a gene: 3. CDR3 length equals 12 residues. Germline values: CDR1 MNHNY, CDR2 SVGAGI (reference sequence). The CDR3 region is CATRQGNQPQHF. As DNA, the CDR3 is TGTGCCACCAGACAGGGGAATCAGCCCCAGCATTTT.

A few counts support this clone. The rearrangement joins TRBV7-2 to TRBJ1-2; D call uncertain. Trimming took off 5 bases at V and 8 bases at J, with 12 bases between the two ends. Looked up from germline, CDR1 is SGHTA and CDR2 is FQGNSA. The length of the CDR3 is 12 residues. As DNA, the CDR3 is TGTGCCAGCAGCCCAACCAGAGGAGGCTACACCTTC. Its protein product is CASSPTRGGYTF. Variable domain in full (rest from reference TRBV7-2 and TRBJ1-2): GAGVSQSPSNKVTEKGKDVELRCDPISGHTALYWYRQSLGQGLEFLIYFQGNSAPDKSGLPSDRFSAERTGGSVSTLTIQRTQQEDSAVYLCASSPTRGGYTFGSGTRLTVV.

The chain carries TRBV6-6 and TRBJ2-5; 10 nucleotides agree with TRBD2. Gene TRBJ2-7 matches the end of the DNA better, so the J call may be wrong. Per germline, CDR1 MNHNY and CDR2 SVGAGI (reference sequence). The CDR3 length is 16 residues. CDR3 sequence (DNA): TGTGCCAGCAGTTACTCGGCTAGCGGGAGAGGGTACGAGCAGTACTTC. The encoded protein is CASSYSASGRGYEQYF.

This clone was counted between two and nine times. This sequence joins TRBV29-1 and TRBJ2-3; tentatively, D is TRBD2 (6 bases). CDR3 length: 13 residues. Trimming took 0 bases from V and 3 from J, leaving 7 bases between them. The germline gives CDR1 SQVTM, CDR2 ANQGSEA. The CDR3 region is CSVEDGGTDTQYF. The CDR3 DNA sequence: TGCAGCGTTGAAGATGGAGGGACAGATACGCAGTATTTT.

The chain combines TRBV14 with TRBJ2-7, with 9 bases fitting TRBD1. V lost 2 bases, J lost 3 bases, and 5 bases stayed unmatched. Germline V gene lookup returns CDR1 SGHDN and CDR2 FVKESK. The CDR3 covers 15 residues. In DNA form, the CDR3 reads TGTGCCAGCAGCCAAAGGGGACAGGGTAACTACGAGCAGTACTTC. Protein product: CASSQRGQGNYEQYF.

V is TRBV5-5 and J is TRBJ1-1, with 10 bases matching TRBD1. The germline gives CDR1 SGHKS, CDR2 YYEKEE (reference sequence). The V segment lost 4 bases and the J segment 11 bases; nucleotides outside the gene matches: 5. CDR3 length: 12 residues. The CDR3 nucleotides are TGTGCCAGCAGCGTAGGACAGGGGGTGGCTTTCTTT. Translation: CASSVGQGVAFF.

The chain uses TRBV19 and TRBJ2-7; TRBD1 aligns across 9 bases. The V segment lost 6 bases and the J segment 2 bases; nucleotides outside the gene matches: 5. Germline-derived CDR1 and CDR2 are LNHDA and SQIVND (reference sequence). This CDR3 has 14 amino acids. The CDR3 region has the DNA TGTGCCAGTAGATTAGGGACAGGGACCTACGAGCAGTACTTC. Its protein product is CASRLGTGTYEQYF.

The V and J genes are TRBV5-8 and TRBJ1-2, with 8 positions matching TRBD1. This CDR3 is 13 amino acids long. Germline-derived CDR1 and CDR2 are SGHTS and YDEGEE. V shed 4 bases and J 3 bases; nucleotides not matched to a gene: 2. The CDR3 coding sequence is TGTGCCAGCAGCCGGACAGGGTACTATGGCTACACCTTC. It specifies CASSRTGYYGYTF.

As DNA, the CDR3 is TGTGCCAGCAGCCAGGGGGGCGGGGGGGCAGATACGCAGTATTTT. Protein: CASSQGGGGADTQYF. This chain links TRBV7-2 with TRBJ2-3, with 9 nucleotides matching TRBD2. Unmatched junction bases numbered 7, after V lost 5 bases and J lost 4 bases. CDR1 is SGHTA and CDR2 is FQGNSA in the germline V gene. This CDR3 spans 15 amino acids.

V and J are TRBV29-1 and TRBJ2-1; 9 bases are a match to TRBD2. J was trimmed by 8 bases and V by 7 bases; bases with no gene match: 6. Per germline, CDR1 SQVTM and CDR2 ANQGSEA. The CDR3 runs 12 residues. CDR3 sequence reads: CSGGTSPDEQFF. In nucleotides, the CDR3 is TGCAGCGGAGGGACTAGCCCGGATGAGCAGTTCTTC.

The chain links TRBV5-1 to TRBJ1-6, with 9 bases lining up with TRBD1. CDR3 length equals 14 residues. Germline CDR1 SGHRS, CDR2 YFSETQ. J gave up 10 bases and V 7 bases, and 9 bases lay outside the gene matches. CDR3 region: CASSPGQGFSPLHF. The CDR3 coding sequence is TGCGCCAGCTCTCCGGGACAGGGCTTCTCACCCCTCCACTTT.

The J gene is TRBJ1-1, the V gene TRBV5-8; a possible D gene is TRBD1 (5 bases). The V and J ends lost 2 bases and 6 bases respectively, with 26 bases between them. The germline gives CDR1 SGHTS, CDR2 YDEGEE. CDR3 length: 18 residues. The CDR3 is CASSFTYDGGTLGAEAFF. The CDR3, as DNA: TGTGCCAGCAGCTTTACCTACGACGGGGGGACTTTGGGGGCTGAAGCTTTCTTT.

This clone was found a few times. This chain uses TRBV28 with TRBJ1-4, with D unresolved. V dropped 8 bases and J dropped 8 bases, with 12 bases sitting between them. This CDR3 has 12 residues. Germline CDR1 and CDR2: MDHEN and SYDVKM. DNA for the CDR3: TGTGCCAGCCGCGCTAGGCGGGAAAAACTGTTTTTT. It specifies CASRARREKLFF.

J is TRBJ2-3 and V is TRBV4-1, with TRBD2 identical over 10 bases. The CDR3 runs 17 residues. V lost 3 bases and J lost 5; bases outside the gene matches: 11. Germline assignment: CDR1 MGHRA and CDR2 YSYEKL. In DNA form, the CDR3 reads TGCGCCAGCAGCCAGGTCAGCGGGAGGGCCCCGGGAGATACGCAGTATTTT. Its protein product is CASSQVSGRAPGDTQYF.

This clone was recorded only once. This chain links TRBV25-1 with TRBJ2-2; 12 bases fit TRBD2. Per the germline V gene, CDR1 is MGHDK and CDR2 is SYGVNS. J gave up 7 bases and V 5 bases, and 11 bases lay outside the gene matches. The CDR3 spans 17 residues. CDR3 nucleotides: TGTGCCAGCAGTCGGGGACTAGCGGGCACGTTGGGCGGGGAGCTGTTTTTT. Amino acid sequence: CASSRGLAGTLGGELFF.

This clone was seen a few times. The chain employs TRBV11-2 and TRBJ2-5; 9 bases line up with TRBD2. With V trimmed by 5 bases and J by 5 bases, 12 bases remained unmatched. Germline CDR1 is SGHAT and CDR2 is FQNNGV. CDR3 size: 16 residues. The CDR3: CASSNPTSGWGETQYF. The CDR3 DNA is TGTGCCAGCAGCAACCCTACTAGCGGGTGGGGTGAGACCCAGTACTTC.

This clone showed up just a few times. The chain uses TRBV19 and TRBJ2-1, with D perhaps TRBD2 (7 bases). Germline assignment: CDR1 LNHDA and CDR2 SQIVND (reference sequence). V was clipped by 3 bases and J by 0 bases, with 15 bases between them. This CDR3 has 17 residues. CDR3 amino acids: CASSIGGGDSSYNEQFF. The CDR3 DNA follows: TGTGCCAGTAGTATCGGAGGGGGGGATAGCTCCTACAATGAGCAGTTCTTC.

This clone occurred a few times. The rearrangement uses TRBV6-1 and TRBJ1-1; D may be TRBD1 (5 bases). V shed 0 bases and J shed 7 bases, with 24 bases lying between them. Germline-derived CDR1 and CDR2 are MNHNS and SASEGT. This CDR3 is built from 18 residues. This chain's CDR3 is CASSEAGGDGGFTGEAFF. The CDR3 coding sequence is TGTGCCAGCAGTGAAGCTGGGGGGGACGGAGGCTTTACGGGTGAAGCTTTCTTT.

V gene TRBV10-2 combines with J gene TRBJ2-1; tentatively, D is TRBD2 (6 bases). Trimming removed 3 bases from V and 7 bases from J, with 19 bases in between. The germline CDR1 and CDR2 sequences are WSHSY and SAAADI. CDR3 length equals 16 residues. CDR3 DNA: TGCGCCAGCAGTGATTTAGGGCGGGAAACTGAAAATGAGCAGTTCTTC. Translating gives CASSDLGRETENEQFF.

V and J are TRBV6-5 and TRBJ2-7; D might be TRBD1 (6 bases). Per germline, CDR1 MNHEY and CDR2 SVGAGI. Trimming stripped 7 bases from V and 1 base from J, with 17 bases between. The length of the CDR3 is 15 residues. DNA of the CDR3: TGTGCCAGCAAAAGAGGGGGTTTGGGGTCCTACGAGCAGTACTTC. Translating it yields CASKRGGLGSYEQYF.

In this sample, this clone turned up once. The chain has TRBV4-1 and TRBJ2-3; 11 bases line up with TRBD2. V lost 4 bases and J lost 2; bases outside the gene matches: 5. The CDR3 totals 16 residues. CDR1 and CDR2 (germline): MGHRA, YSYEKL. The CDR3 DNA reads as TGCGCCAGCAGCCTCCTAGCGGGGGGCCCCACAGATACGCAGTATTTT. Translation gives CASSLLAGGPTDTQYF.